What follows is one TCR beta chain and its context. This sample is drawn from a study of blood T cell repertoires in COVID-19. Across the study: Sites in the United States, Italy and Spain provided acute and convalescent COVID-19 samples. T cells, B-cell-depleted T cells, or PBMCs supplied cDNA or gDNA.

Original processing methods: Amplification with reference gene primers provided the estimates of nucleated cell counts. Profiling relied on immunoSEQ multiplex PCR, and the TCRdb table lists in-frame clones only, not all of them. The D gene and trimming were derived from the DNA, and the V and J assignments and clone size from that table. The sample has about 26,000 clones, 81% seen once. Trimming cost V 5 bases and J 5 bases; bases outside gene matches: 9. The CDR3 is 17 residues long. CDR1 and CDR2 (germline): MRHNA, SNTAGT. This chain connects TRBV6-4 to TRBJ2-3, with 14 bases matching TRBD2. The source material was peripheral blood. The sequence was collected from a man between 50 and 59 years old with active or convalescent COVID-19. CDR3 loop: CASSHEPTSGGEDTQYF. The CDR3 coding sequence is TGTGCCAGCAGTCACGAGCCGACTAGCGGGGGGGAAGATACGCAGTATTTT.